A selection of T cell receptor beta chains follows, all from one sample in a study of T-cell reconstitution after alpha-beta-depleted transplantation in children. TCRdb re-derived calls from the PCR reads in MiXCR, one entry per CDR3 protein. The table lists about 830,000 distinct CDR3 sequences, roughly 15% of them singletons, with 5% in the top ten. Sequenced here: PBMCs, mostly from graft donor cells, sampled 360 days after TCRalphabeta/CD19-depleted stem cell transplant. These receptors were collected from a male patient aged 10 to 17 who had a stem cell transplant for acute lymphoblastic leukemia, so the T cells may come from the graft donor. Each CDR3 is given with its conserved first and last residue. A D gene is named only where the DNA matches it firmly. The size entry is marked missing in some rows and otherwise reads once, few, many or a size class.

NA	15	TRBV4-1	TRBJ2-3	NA	TGCGCCAGCAGCCAAGAGTCCCCTGCCCCTGATACGCAGTATTTT	CASSQESPAPDTQYF
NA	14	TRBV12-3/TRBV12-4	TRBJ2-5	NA	TGTGCCAGCAGGTCCCAGGCGTACCAAGAGACCCAGTACTTC	CASRSQAYQETQYF
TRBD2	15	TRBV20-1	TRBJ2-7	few	TGCAGTGCTAGAGAGACTAGCCCCTTTAAATACGAGCAGTACTTC	CSARETSPFKYEQYF
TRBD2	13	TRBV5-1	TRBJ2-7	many	TGCGCCAGCAGGACTAGCGGGGCCTACGAGCAGTACTTC	CASRTSGAYEQYF
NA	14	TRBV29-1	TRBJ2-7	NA	TGCAGCGTTGAGGGCCCGAACCGGTGGGACGAGCAGTACTTC	CSVEGPNRWDEQYF
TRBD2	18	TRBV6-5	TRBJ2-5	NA	TGTGCCAGCAGCTACTTAGCGGGAGGACCAACGTACCAAGAGACCCAGTACTTC	CASSYLAGGPTYQETQYF
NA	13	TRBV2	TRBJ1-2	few	TGTGCCAGCCTCCCTGGGGGTAGGCGTGGCTACACCTTC	CASLPGGRRGYTF
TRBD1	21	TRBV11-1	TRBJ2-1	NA	TGTGCCAGCAGCTTAATCGGGACAGGGAAGCGGGATAGGGGGGCCTACAATGAGCAGTTCTTC	CASSLIGTGKRDRGAYNEQFF
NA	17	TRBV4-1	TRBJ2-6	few	TGCGCCAGCAGTCCCGGGGTCCGGTATCGGGGGGCCAACGTCCTGACTTTC	CASSPGVRYRGANVLTF
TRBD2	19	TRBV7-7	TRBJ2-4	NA	TGTGCCAGCTGTTATGTGGCGGGAGGGCTCCGACTAGCCAAAAACATTCAGTACTTC	CASCYVAGGLRLAKNIQYF
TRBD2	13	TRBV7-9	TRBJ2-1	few	TGTGCCAGCAGTTATAGCGGGACGTATGAGCAGTTCTTC	CASSYSGTYEQFF
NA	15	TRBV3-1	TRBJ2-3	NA	TGTGCCAGCAGCCAAGACGCGCTAGCAGCAGATACGCAGTATTTT	CASSQDALAADTQYF
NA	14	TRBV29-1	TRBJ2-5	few	TGCAGCGTTGGGCACCAGGGGATCCAAGAGACCCAGTACTTC	CSVGHQGIQETQYF
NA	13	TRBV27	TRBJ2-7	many	TGTGCCAGCAGTTTCGGACGGGCCTACGAGCAGTACTTC	CASSFGRAYEQYF
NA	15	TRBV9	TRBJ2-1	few	TGTGCCAGCAGCGTAGGGTCAAGTGGTCGGTATGAGCAGTTCTTC	CASSVGSSGRYEQFF
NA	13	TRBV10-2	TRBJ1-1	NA	TGCGCCAGCAGTACTCGGGACACCACTGAAGCTTTCTTT	CASSTRDTTEAFF
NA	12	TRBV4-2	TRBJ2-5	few	TGTGCCAGCAGCCAAGGCTCAGAGACCCAGTACTTC	CASSQGSETQYF
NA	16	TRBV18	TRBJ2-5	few	TGTGCCAGCTCACCACCGGAGGGGAGACTCCAAGAGACCCAGTACTTC	CASSPPEGRLQETQYF
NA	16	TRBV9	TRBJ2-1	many	TGTGCCAGCAGCGTCACAGCGGAGAGCTCCTACAATGAGCAGTTCTTC	CASSVTAESSYNEQFF
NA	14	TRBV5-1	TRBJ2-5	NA	TGCGCCAGCAGGCTAACCGAAGCCCCAGAGACCCAGTACTTC	CASRLTEAPETQYF
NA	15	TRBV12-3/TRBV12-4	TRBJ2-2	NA	TGTGCCAGCACCTCAAGGGGGTTTGGCACCGGGGAGCTGTTTTTT	CASTSRGFGTGELFF
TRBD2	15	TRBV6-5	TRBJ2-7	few	TGTGCCAGCAGTTACTCGGGACTCCCGGGGGGCGAGCAGTACTTC	CASSYSGLPGGEQYF
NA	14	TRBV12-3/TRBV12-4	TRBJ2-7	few	TGTGCCAGCAGCTGGGGGACTTCCTCCTACGAGCAGTACTTC	CASSWGTSSYEQYF
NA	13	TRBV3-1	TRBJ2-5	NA	TGTGCCAGCAGCCGGGACCGTTTTGAGACCCAGTACTTC	CASSRDRFETQYF